This TCR beta chain was obtained from a study of control samples from healthy donors and cancer patients. Data came from immunoSEQ multiplex PCR; TCRdb stores just in-frame clones and leaves some out. The sample shows roughly 120,000 clones, 88% of them seen only once. CDR1 and CDR2 (germline): MNHEY, SVGAGI. V lost 4 bases to trimming and J lost 4 bases, with 8 bases between them. The CDR3 has 13 amino acids. This receptor was identified in a woman aged 70-85 years in good health. The sequenced material came from blood. The rearrangement links TRBV6-5 to TRBJ1-3; tentatively, D is TRBD1 (5 bases). DNA of the CDR3: TGTGCCAGCAGTTGGGACGCGGGAAACACCATATATTTT. Translation gives CASSWDAGNTIYF.